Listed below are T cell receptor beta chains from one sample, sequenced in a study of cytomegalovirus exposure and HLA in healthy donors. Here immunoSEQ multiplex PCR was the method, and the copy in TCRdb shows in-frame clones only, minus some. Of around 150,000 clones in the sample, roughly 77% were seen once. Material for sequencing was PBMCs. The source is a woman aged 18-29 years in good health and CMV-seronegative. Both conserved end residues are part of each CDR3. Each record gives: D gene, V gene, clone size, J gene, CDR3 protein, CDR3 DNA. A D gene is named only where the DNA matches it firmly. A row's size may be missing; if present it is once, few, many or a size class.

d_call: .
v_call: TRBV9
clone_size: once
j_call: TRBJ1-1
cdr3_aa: CASSVDPGWNTEAFF
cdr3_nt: TGTGCCAGCAGCGTAGATCCGGGGTGGAACACTGAAGCTTTCTTT

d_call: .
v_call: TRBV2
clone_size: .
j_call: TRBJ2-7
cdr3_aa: CASSVSGSRSYEQYF
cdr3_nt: TGTGCCAGCAGTGTCTCGGGTAGTAGGTCCTACGAGCAGTACTTC

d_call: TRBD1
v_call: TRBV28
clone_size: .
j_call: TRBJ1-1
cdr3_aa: CASSKGTGSLGAFF
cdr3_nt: TGTGCCAGCAGTAAAGGGACAGGGTCCCTCGGAGCTTTCTTT

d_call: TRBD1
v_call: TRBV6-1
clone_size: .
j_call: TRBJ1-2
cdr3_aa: CASSGGQGVKTYGYTF
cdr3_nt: TGTGCCAGCAGTGGGGGCCAGGGGGTAAAGACCTATGGCTACACCTTC

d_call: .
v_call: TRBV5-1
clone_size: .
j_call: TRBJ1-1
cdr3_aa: CASSFSSGTEAFF
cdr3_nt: TGCGCCAGCAGCTTTAGCAGTGGCACTGAAGCTTTCTTT

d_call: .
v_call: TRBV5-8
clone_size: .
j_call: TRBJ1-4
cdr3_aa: CASSLGQTGVATNEKLFF
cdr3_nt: TGTGCCAGCAGCTTGGGGCAGACAGGTGTCGCAACTAATGAAAAACTGTTTTTT

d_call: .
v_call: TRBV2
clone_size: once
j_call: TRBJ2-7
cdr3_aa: CASGPDGIYEQYF
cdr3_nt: TGTGCCAGCGGCCCGGACGGGATCTACGAGCAGTACTTC

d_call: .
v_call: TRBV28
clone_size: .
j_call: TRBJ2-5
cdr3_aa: CASSSTRETQYF
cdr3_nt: TGTGCCAGCAGTTCCACGCGGGAGACCCAGTACTTC

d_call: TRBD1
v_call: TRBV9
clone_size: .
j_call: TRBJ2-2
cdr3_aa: CASSLAGGQGLTGELFF
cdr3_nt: TGTGCCAGCAGCCTAGCTGGGGGACAGGGACTGACCGGGGAGCTGTTTTTT

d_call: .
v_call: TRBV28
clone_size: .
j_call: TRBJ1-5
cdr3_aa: CASRPTGSSNQPQHF
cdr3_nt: TGTGCCAGCAGACCCACAGGTTCATCCAATCAGCCCCAGCATTTT

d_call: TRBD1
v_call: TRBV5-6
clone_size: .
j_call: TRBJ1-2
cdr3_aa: CASSFTGGYGYTF
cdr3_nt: TGTGCCAGCAGCTTTACAGGGGGCTATGGCTACACCTTC

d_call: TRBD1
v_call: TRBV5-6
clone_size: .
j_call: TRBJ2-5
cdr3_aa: CASSRVGTGAEETQYF
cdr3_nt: TGTGCCAGCAGCCGTGTGGGGACAGGGGCGGAGGAGACCCAGTACTTC

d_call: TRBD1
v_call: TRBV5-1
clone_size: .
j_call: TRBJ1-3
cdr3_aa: CASSLAGQATSGNTIYF
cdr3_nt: TGCGCCAGCAGCTTGGCCGGACAGGCCACCTCTGGAAACACCATATATTTT

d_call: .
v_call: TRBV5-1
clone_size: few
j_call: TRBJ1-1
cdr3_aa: CASSLAGDTEAFF
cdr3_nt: TGCGCCAGCAGCTTGGCCGGGGACACTGAAGCTTTCTTT

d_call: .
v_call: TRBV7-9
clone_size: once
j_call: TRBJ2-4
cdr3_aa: CASSLVSRGWTDIQYF
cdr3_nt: TGTGCCAGCAGCTTAGTAAGTCGAGGATGGACAGACATTCAGTACTTC

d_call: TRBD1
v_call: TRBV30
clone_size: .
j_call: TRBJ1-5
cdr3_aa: CAGSRGDSNQPQHF
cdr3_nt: TGTGCCGGATCCAGGGGGGATAGCAATCAGCCCCAGCATTTT

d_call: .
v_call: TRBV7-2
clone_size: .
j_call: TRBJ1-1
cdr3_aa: CASSLGPGNTEAFF
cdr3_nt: TGTGCCAGCAGCTTAGGCCCGGGGAACACTGAAGCTTTCTTT

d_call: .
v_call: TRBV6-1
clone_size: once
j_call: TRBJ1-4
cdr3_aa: CASSYYIYEKLFF
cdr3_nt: TGTGCCAGCAGTTATTATATCTATGAAAAACTGTTTTTT

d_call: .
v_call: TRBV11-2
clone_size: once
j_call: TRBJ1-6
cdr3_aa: CASSSSLQGGNSPLHF
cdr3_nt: TGTGCCAGCAGCTCAAGTCTACAGGGTGGTAATTCACCCCTCCACTTT

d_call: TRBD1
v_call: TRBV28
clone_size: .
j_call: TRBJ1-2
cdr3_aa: CASSPGTGYGYTF
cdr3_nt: TGTGCCAGCAGTCCCGGGACAGGTTATGGCTACACCTTC

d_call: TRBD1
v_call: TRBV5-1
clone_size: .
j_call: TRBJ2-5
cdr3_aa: CASSWGGQGIETQYF
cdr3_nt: TGCGCCAGCAGCTGGGGGGGACAGGGTATAGAGACCCAGTACTTC

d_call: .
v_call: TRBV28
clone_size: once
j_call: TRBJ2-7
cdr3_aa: CASRSPGFEQYF
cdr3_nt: TGTGCCAGCAGGTCCCCAGGGTTCGAGCAGTACTTC

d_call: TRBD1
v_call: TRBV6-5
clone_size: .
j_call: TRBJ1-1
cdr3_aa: CASSYAGGAEAFF
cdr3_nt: TGTGCCAGCAGTTATGCAGGGGGCGCCGAGGCTTTCTTT

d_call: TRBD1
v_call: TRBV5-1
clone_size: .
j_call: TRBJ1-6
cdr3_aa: CASSSTDRSSYNSPLHF
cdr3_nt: TGCGCCAGCAGCTCGACGGACAGGAGCTCCTATAATTCACCCCTCCACTTT

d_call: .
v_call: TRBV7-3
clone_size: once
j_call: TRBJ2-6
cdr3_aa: CASTPEGSGANVLTF
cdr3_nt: TGTGCCAGCACCCCGGAGGGGTCTGGGGCCAACGTCCTGACTTTC

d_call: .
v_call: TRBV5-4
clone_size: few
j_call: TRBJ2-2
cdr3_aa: CASSFLAGDHTGELFF
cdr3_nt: TGTGCCAGCAGCTTTTTGGCAGGGGATCACACCGGGGAGCTGTTTTTT

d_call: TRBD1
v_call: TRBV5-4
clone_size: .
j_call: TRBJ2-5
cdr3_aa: CASSLVGTGKETQYF
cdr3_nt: TGTGCCAGCAGCTTGGTGGGGACAGGGAAGGAGACCCAGTACTTC

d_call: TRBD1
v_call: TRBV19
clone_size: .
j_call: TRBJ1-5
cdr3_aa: CASSKNPGGENQPQHF
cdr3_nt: TGTGCCAGTAGTAAGAACCCAGGGGGCGAAAATCAGCCCCAGCATTTT

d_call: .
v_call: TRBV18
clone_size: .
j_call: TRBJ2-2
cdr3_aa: CASSGQNTGELFF
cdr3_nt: TGTGCCAGCTCAGGACAGAACACCGGGGAGCTGTTTTTT

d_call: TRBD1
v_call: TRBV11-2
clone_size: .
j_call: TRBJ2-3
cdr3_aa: CASSDDRGGDTQYF
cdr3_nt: TGTGCCAGCAGCGACGACAGGGGGGGAGATACGCAGTATTTT

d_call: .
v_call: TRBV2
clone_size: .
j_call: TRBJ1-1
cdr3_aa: CASSDRQVNTEAFF
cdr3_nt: TGTGCCAGCAGTGACCGACAGGTGAACACTGAAGCTTTCTTT

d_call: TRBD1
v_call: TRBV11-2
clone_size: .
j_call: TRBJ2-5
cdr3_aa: CASSLVGGEVRETQYF
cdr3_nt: TGTGCCAGCAGCTTAGTAGGGGGCGAGGTTCGAGAGACCCAGTACTTC

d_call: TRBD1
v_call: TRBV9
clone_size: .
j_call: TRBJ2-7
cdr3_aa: CASSPRTGYSYEQYF
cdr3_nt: TGTGCCAGCAGCCCCAGGACAGGGTACTCCTACGAGCAGTACTTC